Presented here are 2 T cell receptor beta chains from one specimen sequenced in a study of blood T cell repertoires in COVID-19. Using immunoSEQ multiplex PCR, the repertoire was profiled, and TCRdb retains in-frame clones only, with some absent. The data hold over 200,000 clones, with roughly 87% observed a single time. What was sequenced was PBMCs or T cells enriched from blood (not recorded which). All receptors come from a man aged 18-30 years with acute COVID-19.

J is TRBJ2-7 and V is TRBV5-1; D might be TRBD1 (5 bases). There are 15 residues in the CDR3. The germline CDR1 and CDR2 sequences are SGHRS and YFSETQ. Trimming took 4 bases from V and 2 from J, leaving 16 bases between them. CDR3 sequence: CASSTRQGPPYEQYF. The CDR3, as DNA: TGCGCCAGCAGCACCAGGCAGGGTCCCCCCTACGAGCAGTACTTC.

The chain couples TRBV5-8 to TRBJ2-3, with D possibly being TRBD1 (6 bases). V was shortened by 0 bases and J by 0 bases, with 8 bases between the two germline ends. The CDR3 length is 15 residues. Germline V gene sequence: CDR1 SGHTS, CDR2 YDEGEE. CDR3 in amino acids: CASSLGQASTDTQYF. CDR3 sequence (DNA): TGTGCCAGCAGCTTGGGACAGGCGAGCACAGATACGCAGTATTTT.